A selection of T cell receptor beta chains follows, all from one sample in a study of T cells in Graves' hyperthyroidism and ophthalmopathy. TCRdb redid the calling of the multiplex PCR reads with MiXCR, one entry per CDR3 protein. The repertoire holds some 740,000 distinct CDR3 sequences, 14% seen once, with roughly 10% in the top ten. The sample consisted of blood. The source of these receptors is a young woman with Graves' hyperthyroidism. CDR3s include the opening cysteine and the closing phenylalanine or tryptophan. The D gene is left open where the match is weak. Clone size, where shown, is once, few, many, or a class for clones that have expanded.

V	size	J	D	DNA	CDR3
TRBV7-9	many	TRBJ2-7	TRBD2	TGTGCCAGCAGCATCGGACTAGCGGGAGCTGAGCAGTACTTC	CASSIGLAGAEQYF
TRBV28	.	TRBJ2-7	.	TGTGCCAGCACGATTGGGGTGTCCTACGAGCAGTACTTC	CASTIGVSYEQYF
TRBV7-6	few	TRBJ2-2	TRBD2	TGTGCCAGCAGTTCCGGGAGGGCAAGCGGGGAGCTGTTTTTT	CASSSGRASGELFF
TRBV11-1	many	TRBJ1-4	.	TGTGCCAGCAGCCCGGACAGACTGAATGAAAAACTGTTTTTT	CASSPDRLNEKLFF
TRBV7-2	many	TRBJ2-3	.	TGTGCCAGCAGCTTAGTGAAGGCGGCTACAGATACGCAGTATTTT	CASSLVKAATDTQYF
TRBV11-2	.	TRBJ2-5	TRBD2	TGTGCCAGCTTTGGGGTAGCGGGAGGCCATCTAGCAGAGACCCAGTACTTC	CASFGVAGGHLAETQYF
TRBV7-8	.	TRBJ2-5	.	TGTGCCAGCAGCCCCCGGGTTAAAGAGACCCAGTACTTC	CASSPRVKETQYF
TRBV7-8	.	TRBJ2-3	TRBD2	TGTGCCAGCAGCATACCCCCCAAAGGGACTAGCGGCACAGATACGCAGTATTTT	CASSIPPKGTSGTDTQYF
TRBV27	few	TRBJ2-7	TRBD1	TGTGCCAGCAGTTTACATCGTTTGAGGGACAGCTCCTACGAGCAGTACTTC	CASSLHRLRDSSYEQYF
TRBV7-9	many	TRBJ2-1	.	TGTGCCACCACAGGACAGAGCCCCAATGAGCAGTTCTTC	CATTGQSPNEQFF
TRBV29-1	.	TRBJ2-5	TRBD2	TGCAGCGTTGTCCGGCTAGCGGGAGGGCAAGAGACCCAGTACTTC	CSVVRLAGGQETQYF
TRBV29-1	few	TRBJ1-4	.	TGCAGCGTTGTCGGGTTGGAAGAAAAACTGTTTTTT	CSVVGLEEKLFF
TRBV7-9	many	TRBJ2-3	.	TGTGCCAGCAGCTTAGTGGGATGGGATCCACGGGATACGCAGTATTTT	CASSLVGWDPRDTQYF
TRBV4-1	.	TRBJ2-2	.	TGCGCCAGCGGGATAGGGGAGTGGCGGACCGGGGAGCTGTTTTTT	CASGIGEWRTGELFF
TRBV4-1	few	TRBJ1-3	.	TGCGCCAGCAGCCAAGCCATTGCTAGCACCATATATTTT	CASSQAIASTIYF
TRBV7-3	.	TRBJ1-5	.	TGTGCCAGCAGCCCAATCCTTGGAGGGCTGGGCAATCAGCCCCAGCATTTT	CASSPILGGLGNQPQHF
TRBV13	many	TRBJ2-7	TRBD2	TGTGCCAGCAGCTCGGACAGGCTTAGCGGGAGGGACGCCTACGAGCAGTACTTC	CASSSDRLSGRDAYEQYF
TRBV19	few	TRBJ2-1	.	TGTGCCAGTAGTATGAGCGGGTTATACAATGAGCAGTTCTTC	CASSMSGLYNEQFF
TRBV28	many	TRBJ1-2	.	TGTGCCAGCCGCTCCGTATACAGGGCCGATGGCTACACCTTC	CASRSVYRADGYTF
TRBV2	many	TRBJ2-4	TRBD2	TGTGCCAGCAGTGCAGCGGGAGTCAGCAAAAACATTCAGTACTTC	CASSAAGVSKNIQYF
TRBV4-3	many	TRBJ1-1	.	TGTGCCAGCAGCCAAGACGGGGACACTGAAGCTTTCTTT	CASSQDGDTEAFF
TRBV6-1	.	TRBJ1-1	TRBD1	TGTGCCAGCAGTCACGGACAGGGTCCCACTGAAGCTTTCTTT	CASSHGQGPTEAFF
TRBV19	once	TRBJ2-7	TRBD2	TGTGCCAGTAGTCCCGGGACTAACGGCTACGAGCAGTACTTC	CASSPGTNGYEQYF
TRBV29-1	.	TRBJ1-1	.	TGCAGCGTTGAGCACCTCACTGAAGCTTTCTTT	CSVEHLTEAFF
TRBV29-1	many	TRBJ2-7	TRBD2	TGCAGCGTTGGCCCGTCTAGCGGGAGGGCCGTTGGGAGCGAGCAGTACTTC	CSVGPSSGRAVGSEQYF
TRBV27	.	TRBJ1-1	.	TGTGCCAGCAGTTTTTTTGGAGCGAACACTGAAGCTTTCTTT	CASSFFGANTEAFF
TRBV28	many	TRBJ2-7	TRBD2	TGTGCCAGCAGTTTCCCCCTAGCGGGAGAAAGTTCCTACGAGCAGTACTTC	CASSFPLAGESSYEQYF
TRBV7-2	many	TRBJ2-3	.	TGTGCCAGCAGAAAAGGGGCGACAGATACGCAGTATTTT	CASRKGATDTQYF
TRBV29-1	few	TRBJ1-5	.	TGCAGCGTTGAAGAAGGGATTAATCAGCCCCAGCATTTT	CSVEEGINQPQHF
TRBV3-1	many	TRBJ1-4	.	TGTGCCAGCAGCCAAAACCCGGGATCGAATGAAAAACTGTTTTTT	CASSQNPGSNEKLFF
TRBV6-1	many	TRBJ1-1	TRBD1	TGTGCCAGCAGAACCGTACGATATTTAAACAGGGGCTCGCTCTTGAACACTGAAGCTTTCTTT	CASRTVRYLNRGSLLNTEAFF
TRBV6-1	.	TRBJ1-4	TRBD1	TGTGCCAGCAGAACCGCCGCAGGGGGCGAAAAACTGTTTTTT	CASRTAAGGEKLFF
TRBV25-1	.	TRBJ1-2	.	TGTGCCAGCAGTCTGCAGTATAACTATGGCTACACCTTC	CASSLQYNYGYTF
TRBV9	few	TRBJ2-5	TRBD2	TGTGCCAGCAGCGTAGCGGTAGCGGGAGGGGAGACCCAGTACTTC	CASSVAVAGGETQYF
TRBV6-5	many	TRBJ1-1	.	TGTGCCAGCAGTTACTCCGGTGAAGCTTTCTTT	CASSYSGEAFF
TRBV5-6	many	TRBJ1-2	.	TGTGCCAGCAGCTTGGCGGCAACGCGGGGCTACACCTTC	CASSLAATRGYTF
TRBV18	.	TRBJ2-3	TRBD2	TGTGCCAGCTCACCCGCGGGACTAGCGGGAGGGCCGACAGATACGCAGTATTTT	CASSPAGLAGGPTDTQYF
TRBV12-3/TRBV12-4	.	TRBJ2-3	TRBD1	TGTGCCAGCGCAGGGCAGGGGGCAGATACGCAGTATTTT	CASAGQGADTQYF
TRBV19	.	TRBJ2-7	TRBD1	TGTGCCAGTAGTATTAACGCGGGACAGGGGAACGAGCAGTACTTC	CASSINAGQGNEQYF
TRBV28	.	TRBJ2-2	TRBD1	TGTGCCAGCAGTTTATGGGCAGGGGGCCCCCCCGGGGAGCTGTTTTTT	CASSLWAGGPPGELFF
TRBV20-1	few	TRBJ2-3	TRBD2	TGCAGTGCCACAGCGGGAGGGCCCACAGATACGCAGTATTTT	CSATAGGPTDTQYF